A single sample gave rise to the 8 T cell receptor beta chains below, sequenced in a study of T cells in Graves' hyperthyroidism and ophthalmopathy. RNA transcripts gave rise to amplified TCR beta CDR3 regions. A set of HTBI primers served as the primers for a first-round RT-PCR of the TCR CDR3. In TCRdb, the multiplex PCR reads were re-called with MiXCR into one record per CDR3 protein. This table holds nearly 600,000 distinct CDR3 sequences, approximately 14% found once. Sample: blood. These receptors were obtained from a woman aged 18-29 years with Graves' ophthalmopathy.

The sample holds many counts of this clonotype. The chain employs TRBV30 and TRBJ2-1; D possibly corresponds to TRBD2 (6 bases). The germline V and J ends were trimmed by 3 bases and 8 bases, with 14 bases remaining between them. The CDR3 is 13 amino acids. In germline, CDR1 is GTSNPN, CDR2 SVGIG (reference sequence). CDR3 sequence (DNA): TGTGCCTGGAGCGGAGGGTGGAAAGATGAGCAGTTCTTC. This gives the protein CAWSGGWKDEQFF.

Points on this clonotype: The junction does not match germline at one end; this may be a read error. The chain is built from TRBV12-5 and TRBJ1-5; D gene ambiguous. The CDR3 has 19 residues. Germline V gene lookup returns CDR1 LGHNT and CDR2 FRNRAP. The CDR3 spells CASGFTPRYGVYSYQPQHF. DNA of the CDR3: TGTGCTAGTGGATTTACTCCAAGGTATGGGGTGTATAGCTATCAGCCCCAGCATTTT.

This chain connects TRBV12-3 or TRBV12-4 to TRBJ2-4; D is perhaps TRBD2 (5 bases). This CDR3 is 13 amino acids long. Trimming took 5 bases from V and 6 from J, leaving 11 bases between them. DNA for the CDR3: TGTGCCAGCAGTGACGAGGGCGGAAACATTCAGTACTTC. This sequence encodes CASSDEGGNIQYF.

A few counts support this clonotype. This chain joins TRBV20-1 and TRBJ2-4; D is perhaps TRBD2 (5 bases). This CDR3 has 15 residues. Germline CDR1 and CDR2: DFQATT and SNEGSKA (reference sequence). V was shortened by 0 bases and J by 1 base, with 10 bases between the two germline ends. CDR3 residues: CSARDYRGAKNIQYF. The CDR3 DNA reads as TGCAGTGCTAGAGATTATAGAGGGGCCAAAAACATTCAGTACTTC.

The chain couples TRBV9 to TRBJ2-1; TRBD1 aligns across 8 bases. V gave up 6 bases and J gave up 8 bases; unmatched junction bases: 10. Germline V gene sequence: CDR1 SGDLS, CDR2 YYNGEE. This CDR3 has 14 amino acids. The DNA for the CDR3 is TGTGCCAGCAACCGGGACAGGAGCACCGATGAGCAGTTCTTC. It specifies CASNRDRSTDEQFF.

This clonotype was seen ten or more times. The chain is built from TRBV29-1 and TRBJ2-2; D is unresolved. V lost 7 bases and J 3 bases, leaving 12 bases between the germline ends. The germline V gene has CDR1 SQVTM and CDR2 ANQGSEA. The CDR3 contains 13 residues. CDR3 sequence: CSGGYPHTGELFF. CDR3 coding DNA: TGCAGCGGGGGATATCCGCACACCGGGGAGCTGTTTTTT.

CDR3 sequence reads: CASSGQGAGQPQHF. CDR3 DNA sequence: TGTGCCAGCTCGGGACAGGGGGCGGGACAGCCCCAGCATTTT. V gene TRBV19 combines with J gene TRBJ1-5, with 12 bases aligning to TRBD1. V lost 9 bases and J lost 7; bases outside the gene matches: 7. Germline values: CDR1 LNHDA, CDR2 SQIVND (reference sequence). This CDR3 has 14 amino acids.

V and J are TRBV6-2 or TRBV6-3 and TRBJ1-3; D remains ambiguous. Looked up from germline, CDR1 is MNHEY and CDR2 is SVGEGT. The CDR3 runs 15 residues. V was pared by 7 bases and J by 0 bases, with 13 bases between. The CDR3 region has the DNA TGTGCCAGCACCCTCGTCAACTTCTCTGGAAACACCATATATTTT. Its protein is CASTLVNFSGNTIYF.